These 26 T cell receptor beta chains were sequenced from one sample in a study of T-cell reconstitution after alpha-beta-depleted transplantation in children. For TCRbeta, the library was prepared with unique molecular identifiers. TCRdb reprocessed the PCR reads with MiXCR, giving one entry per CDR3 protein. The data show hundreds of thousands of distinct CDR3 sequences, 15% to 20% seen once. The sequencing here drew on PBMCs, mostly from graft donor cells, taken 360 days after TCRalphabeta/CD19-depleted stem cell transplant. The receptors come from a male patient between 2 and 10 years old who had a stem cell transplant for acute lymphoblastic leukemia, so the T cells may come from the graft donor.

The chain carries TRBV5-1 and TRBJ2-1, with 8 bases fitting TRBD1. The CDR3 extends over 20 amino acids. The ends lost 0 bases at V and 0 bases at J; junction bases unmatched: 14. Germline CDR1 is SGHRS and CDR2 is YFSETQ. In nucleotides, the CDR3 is TGCGCCAGCAGCTTGGACCTGGACAGGGTGGCGGCCAGCTCCTACAATGAGCAGTTCTTC. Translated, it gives CASSLDLDRVAASSYNEQFF.

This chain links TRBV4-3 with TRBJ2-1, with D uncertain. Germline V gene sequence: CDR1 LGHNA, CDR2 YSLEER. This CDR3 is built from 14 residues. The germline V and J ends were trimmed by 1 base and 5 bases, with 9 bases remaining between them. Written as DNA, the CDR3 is TGCGCCAGCAGCCAAGGTTATACGAACAATGAGCAGTTCTTC. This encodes CASSQGYTNNEQFF.

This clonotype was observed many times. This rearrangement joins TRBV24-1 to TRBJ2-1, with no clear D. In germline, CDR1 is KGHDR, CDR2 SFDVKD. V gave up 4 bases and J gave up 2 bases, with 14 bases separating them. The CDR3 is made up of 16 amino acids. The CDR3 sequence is CATSERFPSTYNEQFF. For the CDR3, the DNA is TGTGCCACCAGTGAGAGGTTCCCAAGCACCTACAATGAGCAGTTCTTC.

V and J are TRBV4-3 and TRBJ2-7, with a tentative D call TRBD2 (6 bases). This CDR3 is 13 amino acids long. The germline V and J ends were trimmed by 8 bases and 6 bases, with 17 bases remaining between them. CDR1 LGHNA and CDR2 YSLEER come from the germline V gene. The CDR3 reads CASRRDFAGEQYF. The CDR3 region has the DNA TGCGCCAGCCGTCGGGACTTCGCGGGCGAGCAGTACTTC.

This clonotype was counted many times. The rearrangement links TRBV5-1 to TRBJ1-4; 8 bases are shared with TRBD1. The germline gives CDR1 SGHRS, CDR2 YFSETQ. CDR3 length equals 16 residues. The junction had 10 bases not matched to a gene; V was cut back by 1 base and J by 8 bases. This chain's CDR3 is CASSLYPGGAGEKLFF. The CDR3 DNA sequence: TGCGCCAGCAGCTTGTACCCAGGGGGCGCGGGGGAAAAACTGTTTTTT.

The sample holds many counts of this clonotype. CDR3 nucleotides: TGCGCCAGCAGCCAAGTGGGACTAGCGGGAGAAGAGCAGTACTTC. Protein sequence: CASSQVGLAGEEQYF. The V call is TRBV4-1, the J call TRBJ2-7; TRBD2 matches at 14 bases. V trimming: 1 base; J trimming: 7 bases; junction bases outside the gene matches: 3. The CDR3 is made up of 15 amino acids. Germline-derived CDR1 and CDR2 are MGHRA and YSYEKL.

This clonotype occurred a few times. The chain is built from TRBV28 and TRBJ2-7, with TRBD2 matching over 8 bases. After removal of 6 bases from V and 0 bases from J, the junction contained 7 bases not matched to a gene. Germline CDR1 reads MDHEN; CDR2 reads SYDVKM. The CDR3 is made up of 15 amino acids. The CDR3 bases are TGTGCCAGCAGAACTAGCGGAGGGGGCTCCTACGAGCAGTACTTC. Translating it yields CASRTSGGGSYEQYF.

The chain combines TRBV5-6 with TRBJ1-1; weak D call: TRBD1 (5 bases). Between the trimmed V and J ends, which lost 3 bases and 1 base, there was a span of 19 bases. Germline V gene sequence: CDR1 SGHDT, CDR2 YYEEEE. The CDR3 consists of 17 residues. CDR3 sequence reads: CASSWDYGGTGNTEAFF. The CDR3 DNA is TGTGCCAGCAGCTGGGACTACGGCGGGACCGGGAACACTGAAGCTTTCTTT.

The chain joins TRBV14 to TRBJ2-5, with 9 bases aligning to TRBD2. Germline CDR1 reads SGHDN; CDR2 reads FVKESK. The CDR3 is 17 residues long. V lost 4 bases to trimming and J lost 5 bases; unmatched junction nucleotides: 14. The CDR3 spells CASSLLGTSRVLETQYF. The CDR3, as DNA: TGTGCCAGCAGCCTACTAGGGACTAGCAGAGTCTTGGAGACCCAGTACTTC.

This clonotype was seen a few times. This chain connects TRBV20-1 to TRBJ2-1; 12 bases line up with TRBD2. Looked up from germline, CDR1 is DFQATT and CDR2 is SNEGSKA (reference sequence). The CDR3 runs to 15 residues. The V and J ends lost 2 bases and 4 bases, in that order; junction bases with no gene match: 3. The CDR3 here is CSARPSGRDYNEQFF. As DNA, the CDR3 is TGCAGTGCTAGACCTAGCGGGAGGGATTACAATGAGCAGTTCTTC.

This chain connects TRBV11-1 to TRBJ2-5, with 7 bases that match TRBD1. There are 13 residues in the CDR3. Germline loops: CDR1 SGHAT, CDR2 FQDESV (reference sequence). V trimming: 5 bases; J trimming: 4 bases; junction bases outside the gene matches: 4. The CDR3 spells CASSLGQIETQYF. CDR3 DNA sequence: TGTGCCAGCAGCCTGGGACAGATAGAGACCCAGTACTTC.

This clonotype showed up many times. The CDR3, as DNA: TGTGCCAGCAGTCCTCTAGCGGGAGGGCCCTATGAGCAGTTCTTC. Protein: CASSPLAGGPYEQFF. The chain couples TRBV28 to TRBJ2-1; TRBD2 matches 12 bases. This CDR3 region has 15 residues. Germline V gene sequence: CDR1 MDHEN, CDR2 SYDVKM. V was pared by 5 bases and J by 8 bases, with 7 bases of the junction left unmatched. The full variable domain, its missing parts supplied by reference TRBV28 and TRBJ2-1, is DVKVTQSSRYLVKRTGEKVFLECVQDMDHENMFWYRQDPGLGLRLIYFSYDVKMKEKGDIPEGYSVSREKKERFSLILESASTNQTSMYLCASSPLAGGPYEQFFGPGTRLTVL.

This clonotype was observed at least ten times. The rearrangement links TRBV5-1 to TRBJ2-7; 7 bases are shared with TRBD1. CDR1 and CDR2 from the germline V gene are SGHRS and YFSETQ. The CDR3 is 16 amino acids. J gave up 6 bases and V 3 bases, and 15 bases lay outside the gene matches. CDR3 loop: CASSSFGQVERCEQYF. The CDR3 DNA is TGCGCCAGCAGCTCTTTCGGACAGGTTGAAAGGTGCGAGCAGTACTTC.

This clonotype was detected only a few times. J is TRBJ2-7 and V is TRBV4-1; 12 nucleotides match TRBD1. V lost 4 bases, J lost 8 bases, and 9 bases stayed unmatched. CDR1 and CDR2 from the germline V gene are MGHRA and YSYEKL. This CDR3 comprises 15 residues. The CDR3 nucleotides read TGCGCCAGCAGCCCCCCGGGGGACAGGGGGCCTAAGCAGTACTTC. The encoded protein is CASSPPGDRGPKQYF.

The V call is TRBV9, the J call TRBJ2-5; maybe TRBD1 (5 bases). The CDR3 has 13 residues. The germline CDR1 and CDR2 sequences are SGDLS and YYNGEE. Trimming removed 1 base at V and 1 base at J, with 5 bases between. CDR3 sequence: CASSVQGQETQYF. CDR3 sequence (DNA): TGTGCCAGCAGCGTACAGGGCCAAGAGACCCAGTACTTC.

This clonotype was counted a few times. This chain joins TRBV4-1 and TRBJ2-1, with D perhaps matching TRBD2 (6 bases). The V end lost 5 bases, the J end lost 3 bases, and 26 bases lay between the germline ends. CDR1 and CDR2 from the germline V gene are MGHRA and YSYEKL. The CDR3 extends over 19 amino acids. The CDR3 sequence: CASSSLGRYSGGIYNEQFF. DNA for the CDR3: TGCGCCAGCAGCTCCCTCGGTAGGTATAGCGGAGGAATCTACAATGAGCAGTTCTTC.

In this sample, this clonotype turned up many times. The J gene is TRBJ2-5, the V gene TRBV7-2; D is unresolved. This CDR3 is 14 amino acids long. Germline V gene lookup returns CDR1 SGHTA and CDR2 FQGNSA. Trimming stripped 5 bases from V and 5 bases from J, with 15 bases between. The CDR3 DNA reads TGTGCCAGCAGCATTCCCTTCCGCCTGGAGACCCAGTACTTC. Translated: CASSIPFRLETQYF.

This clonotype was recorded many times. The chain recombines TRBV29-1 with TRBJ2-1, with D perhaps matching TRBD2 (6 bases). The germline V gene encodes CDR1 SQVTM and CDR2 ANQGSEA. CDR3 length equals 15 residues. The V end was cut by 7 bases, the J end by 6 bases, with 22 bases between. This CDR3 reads CSAMKAGFGGNEQFF. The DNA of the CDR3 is TGCAGCGCCATGAAGGCGGGATTTGGGGGCAATGAGCAGTTCTTC.

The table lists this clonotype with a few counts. CDR3: CASSWLPEWGTEAFF. CDR3 nucleotides: TGTGCCAGCAGTTGGCTCCCCGAGTGGGGCACTGAAGCTTTCTTT. This rearrangement joins TRBV12-3 or TRBV12-4 to TRBJ1-1, with no clear D. Trimming removed 4 bases from V and 4 bases from J, with 16 bases in between. There are 15 residues in the CDR3.

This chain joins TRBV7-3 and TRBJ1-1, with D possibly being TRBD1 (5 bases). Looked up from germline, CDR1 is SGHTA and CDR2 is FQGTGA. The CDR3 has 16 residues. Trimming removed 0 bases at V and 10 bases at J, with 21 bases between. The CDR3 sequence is CASSLTGSRWGGVAFF. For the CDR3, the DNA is TGTGCCAGCAGCTTAACTGGCTCCCGGTGGGGGGGGGTAGCTTTCTTT. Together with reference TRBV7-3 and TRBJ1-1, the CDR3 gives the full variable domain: GAGVSQTPSNKVTEKGKYVELRCDPISGHTALYWYRQSLGQGPEFLIYFQGTGAADDSGLPNDRFFAVRPEGSVSTLKIQRTERGDSAVYLCASSLTGSRWGGVAFFGQGTRLTVV.

This CDR3 is CASSQSGTSANEQFF. The CDR3 nucleotides read TGTGCCAGCAGCCAATCCGGGACTAGCGCCAATGAGCAGTTCTTC. V and J are TRBV4-2 and TRBJ2-1; TRBD2 agrees at 10 bases. From germline, CDR1 is LGHNA and CDR2 YNFKEQ. V trimming: 2 bases; J trimming: 6 bases; junction bases outside the gene matches: 4. The CDR3 has 15 residues.

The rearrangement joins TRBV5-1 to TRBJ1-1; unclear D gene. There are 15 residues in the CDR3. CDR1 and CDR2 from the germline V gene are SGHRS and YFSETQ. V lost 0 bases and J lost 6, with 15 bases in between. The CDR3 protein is CASSLAVRPGAEAFF. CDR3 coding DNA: TGCGCCAGCAGCTTGGCCGTCCGGCCGGGCGCTGAAGCTTTCTTT.

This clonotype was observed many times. The CDR3 nucleotides read TGTGCCAGCAGTTTATCAGGGAGGAACGATTCACCCCTCCACTTT. This encodes CASSLSGRNDSPLHF. The V and J genes are TRBV12-3 or TRBV12-4 and TRBJ1-6; D perhaps matches TRBD1 (5 bases). Trimming took off 2 bases at V and 8 bases at J, with 13 bases between the two ends. The CDR3 covers 15 residues.

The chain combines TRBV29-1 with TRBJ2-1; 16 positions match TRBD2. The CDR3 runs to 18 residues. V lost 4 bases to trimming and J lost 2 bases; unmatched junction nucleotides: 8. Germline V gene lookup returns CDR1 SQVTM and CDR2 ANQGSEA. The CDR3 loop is CSVGRPGLAGGTYNEQFF. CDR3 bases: TGCAGCGTTGGAAGGCCGGGACTAGCGGGAGGGACCTACAATGAGCAGTTCTTC.

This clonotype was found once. In nucleotides, the CDR3 is TGTGCCATCAGTGATATAGGGACAGGTGGGACTAGCCTTGACAATGAGCAGTTCTTC. This sequence encodes CAISDIGTGGTSLDNEQFF. The chain links TRBV10-3 to TRBJ2-1; perhaps TRBD2 as D (9 bases). Deletions cut 3 bases from V and 5 bases from J, with 26 bases between. Germline loops: CDR1 ENHRY, CDR2 SYGVKD. The CDR3 contains 19 residues.

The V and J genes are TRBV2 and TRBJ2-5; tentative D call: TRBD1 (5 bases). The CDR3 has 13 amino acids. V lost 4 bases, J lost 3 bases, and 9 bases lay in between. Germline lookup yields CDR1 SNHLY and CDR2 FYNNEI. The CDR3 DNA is TGTGCCAGCAGTGGGGGCAGCGAAGAGACCCAGTACTTC. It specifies CASSGGSEETQYF.